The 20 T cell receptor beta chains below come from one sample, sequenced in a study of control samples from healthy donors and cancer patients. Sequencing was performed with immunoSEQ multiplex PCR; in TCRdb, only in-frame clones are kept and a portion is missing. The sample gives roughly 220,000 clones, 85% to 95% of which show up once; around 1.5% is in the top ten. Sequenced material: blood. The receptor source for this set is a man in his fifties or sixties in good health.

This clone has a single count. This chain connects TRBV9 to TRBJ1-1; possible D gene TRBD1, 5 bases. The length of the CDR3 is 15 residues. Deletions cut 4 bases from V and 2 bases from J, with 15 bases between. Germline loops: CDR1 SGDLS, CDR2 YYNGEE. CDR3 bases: TGTGCCAGCAGCCCTAGGGGTCTGGGAAACACTGAAGCTTTCTTT. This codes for CASSPRGLGNTEAFF.

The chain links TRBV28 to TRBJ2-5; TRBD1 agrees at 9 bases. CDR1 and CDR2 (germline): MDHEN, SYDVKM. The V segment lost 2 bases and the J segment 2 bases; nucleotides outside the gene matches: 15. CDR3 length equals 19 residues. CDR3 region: CASSLPLGTGKRGQETQYF. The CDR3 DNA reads TGTGCCAGCAGTTTACCCCTCGGGACAGGGAAGCGCGGGCAAGAGACCCAGTACTTC.

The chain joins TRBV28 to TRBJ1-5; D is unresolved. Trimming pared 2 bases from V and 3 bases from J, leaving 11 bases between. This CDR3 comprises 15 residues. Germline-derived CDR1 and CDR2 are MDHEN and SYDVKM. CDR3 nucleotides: TGTGCCAGCAGTTTAACTGGGAGGTCCAATCAGCCCCAGCATTTT. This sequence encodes CASSLTGRSNQPQHF.

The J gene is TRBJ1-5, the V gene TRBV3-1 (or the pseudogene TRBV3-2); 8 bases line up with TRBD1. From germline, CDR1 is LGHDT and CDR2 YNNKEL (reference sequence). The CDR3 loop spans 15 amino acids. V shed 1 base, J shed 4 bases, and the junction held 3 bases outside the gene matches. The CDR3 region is CASSQAGGENQPQHF. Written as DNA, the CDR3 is TGTGCCAGCAGCCAAGCAGGGGGCGAAAATCAGCCCCAGCATTTT.

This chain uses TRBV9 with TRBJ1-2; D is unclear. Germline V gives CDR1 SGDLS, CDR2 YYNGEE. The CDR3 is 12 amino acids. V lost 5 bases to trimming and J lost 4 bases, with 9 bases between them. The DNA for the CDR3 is TGTGCCAGCAGTCTTGAAGGCTATGGCTACACCTTC. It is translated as CASSLEGYGYTF.

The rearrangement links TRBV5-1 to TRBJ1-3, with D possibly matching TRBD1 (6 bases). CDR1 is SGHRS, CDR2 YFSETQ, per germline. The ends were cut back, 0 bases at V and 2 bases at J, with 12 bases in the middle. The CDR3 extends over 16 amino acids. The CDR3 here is CASSLGAQGAGNTIYF. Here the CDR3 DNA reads TGCGCCAGCAGCTTGGGGGCACAGGGAGCTGGAAACACCATATATTTT. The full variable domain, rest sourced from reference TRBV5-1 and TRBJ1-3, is KAGVTQTPRYLIKTRGQQVTLSCSPISGHRSVSWYQQTPGQGLQFLFEYFSETQRNKGNFPGRFSGRQFSNSRSEMNVSTLELGDSALYLCASSLGAQGAGNTIYFGEGSWLTVV.

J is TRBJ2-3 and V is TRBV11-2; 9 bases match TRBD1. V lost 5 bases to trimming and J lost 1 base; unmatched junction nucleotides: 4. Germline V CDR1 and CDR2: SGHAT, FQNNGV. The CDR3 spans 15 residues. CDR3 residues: CASSPWTGGTDTQYF. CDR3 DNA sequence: TGTGCCAGCAGCCCCTGGACAGGGGGCACAGATACGCAGTATTTT. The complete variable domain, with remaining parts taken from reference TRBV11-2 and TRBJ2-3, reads EAGVAQSPRYKIIEKRQSVAFWCNPISGHATLYWYQQILGQGPKLLIQFQNNGVVDDSQLPKDRFSAERLKGVDSTLKIQPAKLEDSAVYLCASSPWTGGTDTQYFGPGTRLTVL.

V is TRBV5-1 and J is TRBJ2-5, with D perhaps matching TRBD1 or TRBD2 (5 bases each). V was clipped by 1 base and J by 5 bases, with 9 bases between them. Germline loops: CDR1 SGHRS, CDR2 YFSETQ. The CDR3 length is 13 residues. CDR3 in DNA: TGCGCCAGCAGCTTGTACGGGACCGAGACCCAGTACTTC. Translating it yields CASSLYGTETQYF.

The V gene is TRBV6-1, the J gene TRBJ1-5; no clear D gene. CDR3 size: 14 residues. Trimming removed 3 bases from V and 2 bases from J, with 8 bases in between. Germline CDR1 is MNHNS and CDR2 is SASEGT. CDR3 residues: CASSDGIGNQPQHF. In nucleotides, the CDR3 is TGTGCCAGCAGTGACGGTATAGGCAATCAGCCCCAGCATTTT.

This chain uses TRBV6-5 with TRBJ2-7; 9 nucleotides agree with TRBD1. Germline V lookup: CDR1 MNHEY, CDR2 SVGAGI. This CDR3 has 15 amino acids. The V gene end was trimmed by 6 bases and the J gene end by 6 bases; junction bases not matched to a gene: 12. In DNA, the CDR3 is TGTGCCAGCAGCGGGACCCAACAGGGGGCTCGCGAGCAGTACTTC. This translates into CASSGTQQGAREQYF.

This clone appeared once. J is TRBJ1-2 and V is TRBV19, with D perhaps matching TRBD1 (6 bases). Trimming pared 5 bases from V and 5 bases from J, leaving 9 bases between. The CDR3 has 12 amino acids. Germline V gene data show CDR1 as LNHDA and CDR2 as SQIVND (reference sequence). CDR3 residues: CASSQQGYGYTF. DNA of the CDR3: TGTGCCAGTAGTCAACAGGGTTATGGCTACACCTTC.

The CDR3 is CASSVSVSGNTIYF. CDR3 bases: TGTGCCAGCAGCGTTTCAGTATCTGGAAACACCATATATTTT. The gene calls are TRBV9 and TRBJ1-3; D is unclear. V was trimmed by 2 bases and J by 1 base, leaving 7 bases between them. The CDR3 spans 14 residues. Per germline, CDR1 SGDLS and CDR2 YYNGEE.

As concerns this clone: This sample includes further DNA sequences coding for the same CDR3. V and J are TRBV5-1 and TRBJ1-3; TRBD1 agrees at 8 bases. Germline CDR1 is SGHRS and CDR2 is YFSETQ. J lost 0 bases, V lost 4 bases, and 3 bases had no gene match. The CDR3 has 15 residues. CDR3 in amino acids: CASSTGQGSGNTIYF. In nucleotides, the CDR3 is TGCGCCAGCAGCACCGGACAGGGCTCTGGAAACACCATATATTTT.

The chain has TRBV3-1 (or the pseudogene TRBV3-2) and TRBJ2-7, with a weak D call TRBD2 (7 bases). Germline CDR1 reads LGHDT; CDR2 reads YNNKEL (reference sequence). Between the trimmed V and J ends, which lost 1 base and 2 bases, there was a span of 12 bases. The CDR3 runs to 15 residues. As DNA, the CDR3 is TGTGCCAGCAGCCAAGGGTCGGGGGGCCCCTACGAGCAGTACTTC. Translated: CASSQGSGGPYEQYF.

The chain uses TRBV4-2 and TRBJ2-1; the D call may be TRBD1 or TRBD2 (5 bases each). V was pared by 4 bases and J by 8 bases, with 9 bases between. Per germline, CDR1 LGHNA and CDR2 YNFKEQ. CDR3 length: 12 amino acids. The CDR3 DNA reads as TGTGCCAGCAGCCCGAGGGGAGATGAGCAGTTCTTC. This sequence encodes CASSPRGDEQFF.

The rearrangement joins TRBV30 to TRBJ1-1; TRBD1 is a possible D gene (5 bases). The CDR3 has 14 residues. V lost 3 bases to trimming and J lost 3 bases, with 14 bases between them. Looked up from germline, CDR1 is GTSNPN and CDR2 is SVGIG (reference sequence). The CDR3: CAWRIQGDYTEAFF. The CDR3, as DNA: TGTGCCTGGAGAATCCAGGGAGACTACACTGAAGCTTTCTTT. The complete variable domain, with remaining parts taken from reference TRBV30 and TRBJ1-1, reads SQTIHQWPATLVQPVGSPLSLECTVEGTSNPNLYWYRQAAGRGLQLLFYSVGIGQISSEVPQNLSASRPQDRQFILSSKKLLLSDSGFYLCAWRIQGDYTEAFFGQGTRLTVV.

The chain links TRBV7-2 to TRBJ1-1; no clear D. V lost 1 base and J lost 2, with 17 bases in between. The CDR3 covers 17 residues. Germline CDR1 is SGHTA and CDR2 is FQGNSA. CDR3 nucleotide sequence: TGTGCCAGCAGCTTAGGCCGCGGCAGACTAATAAACACTGAAGCTTTCTTT. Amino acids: CASSLGRGRLINTEAFF.

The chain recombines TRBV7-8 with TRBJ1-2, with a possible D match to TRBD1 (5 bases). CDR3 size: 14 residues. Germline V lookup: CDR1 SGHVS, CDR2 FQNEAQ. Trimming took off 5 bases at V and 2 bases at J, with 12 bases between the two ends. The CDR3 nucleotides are TGTGCCAGCAGCCGCCCCGGGACCAACTATGGCTACACCTTC. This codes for CASSRPGTNYGYTF.

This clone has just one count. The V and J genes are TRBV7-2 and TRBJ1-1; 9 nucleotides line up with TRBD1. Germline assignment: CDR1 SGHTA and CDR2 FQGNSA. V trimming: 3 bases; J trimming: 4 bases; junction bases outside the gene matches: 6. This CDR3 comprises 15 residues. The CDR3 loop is CASSLGQGFTTEAFF. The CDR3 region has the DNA TGTGCCAGCAGCTTGGGACAGGGCTTCACCACTGAAGCTTTCTTT.

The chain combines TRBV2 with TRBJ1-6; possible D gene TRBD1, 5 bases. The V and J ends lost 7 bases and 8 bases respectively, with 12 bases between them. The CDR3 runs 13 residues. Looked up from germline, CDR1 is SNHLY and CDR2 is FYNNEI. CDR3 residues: CASMPRGDSPLHF. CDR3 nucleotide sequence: TGTGCCAGCATGCCAAGAGGGGATTCACCCCTCCACTTT.